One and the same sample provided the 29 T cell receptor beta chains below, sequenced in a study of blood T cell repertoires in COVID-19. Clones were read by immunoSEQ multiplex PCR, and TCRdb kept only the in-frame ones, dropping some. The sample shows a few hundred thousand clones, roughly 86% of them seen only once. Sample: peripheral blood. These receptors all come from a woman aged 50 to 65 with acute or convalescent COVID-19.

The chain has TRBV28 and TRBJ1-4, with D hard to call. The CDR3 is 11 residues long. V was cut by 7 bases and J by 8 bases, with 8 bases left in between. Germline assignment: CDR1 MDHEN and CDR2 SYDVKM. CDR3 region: CASTLNEKLFF. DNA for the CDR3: TGTGCCAGCACCCTAAACGAAAAACTGTTTTTT.

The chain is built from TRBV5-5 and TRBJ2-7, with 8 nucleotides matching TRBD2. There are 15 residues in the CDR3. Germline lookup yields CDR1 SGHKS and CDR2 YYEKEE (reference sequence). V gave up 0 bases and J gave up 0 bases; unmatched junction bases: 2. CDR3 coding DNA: TGTGCCAGCAGCTTGGCACTAGCGGTCTCCTACGAGCAGTACTTC. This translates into CASSLALAVSYEQYF. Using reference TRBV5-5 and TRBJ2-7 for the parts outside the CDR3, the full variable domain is DAGVTQSPTHLIKTRGQQVTLRCSPISGHKSVSWYQQVLGQGPQFIFQYYEKEERGRGNFPDRFSARQFPNYSSELNVNALLLGDSALYLCASSLALAVSYEQYFGPGTRLTVT.

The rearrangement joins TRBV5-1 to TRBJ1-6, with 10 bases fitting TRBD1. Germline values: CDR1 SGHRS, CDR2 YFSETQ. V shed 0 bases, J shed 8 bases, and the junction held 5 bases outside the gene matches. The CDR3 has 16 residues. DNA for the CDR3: TGCGCCAGCAGCTTGGCGGGACAGGGGTCGGATTCACCCCTCCACTTT. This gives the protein CASSLAGQGSDSPLHF. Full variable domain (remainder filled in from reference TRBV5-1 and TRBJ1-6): KAGVTQTPRYLIKTRGQQVTLSCSPISGHRSVSWYQQTPGQGLQFLFEYFSETQRNKGNFPGRFSGRQFSNSRSEMNVSTLELGDSALYLCASSLAGQGSDSPLHFGNGTRLTVT.

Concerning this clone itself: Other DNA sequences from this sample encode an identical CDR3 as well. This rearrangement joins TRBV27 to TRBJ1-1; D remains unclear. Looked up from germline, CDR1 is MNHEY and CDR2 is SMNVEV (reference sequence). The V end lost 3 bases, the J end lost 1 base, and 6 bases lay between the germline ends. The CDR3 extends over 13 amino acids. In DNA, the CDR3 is TGTGCCAGCAGTTTGGGCAGGAACACTGAAGCTTTCTTT. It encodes CASSLGRNTEAFF.

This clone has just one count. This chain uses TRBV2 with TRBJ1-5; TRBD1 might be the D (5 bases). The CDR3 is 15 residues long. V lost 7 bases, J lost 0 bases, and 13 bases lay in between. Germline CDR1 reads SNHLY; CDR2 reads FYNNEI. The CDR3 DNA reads TGTGCCAGCACAAGACAGACTTATAGCAATCAGCCCCAGCATTTT. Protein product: CASTRQTYSNQPQHF.

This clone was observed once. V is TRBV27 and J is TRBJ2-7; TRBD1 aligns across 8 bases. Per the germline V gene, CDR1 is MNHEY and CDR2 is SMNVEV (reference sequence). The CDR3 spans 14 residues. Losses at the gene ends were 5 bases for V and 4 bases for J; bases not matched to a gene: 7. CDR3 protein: CASSLAGGAYEQYF. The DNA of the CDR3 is TGTGCCAGCAGTCTAGCAGGGGGCGCGTACGAGCAGTACTTC.

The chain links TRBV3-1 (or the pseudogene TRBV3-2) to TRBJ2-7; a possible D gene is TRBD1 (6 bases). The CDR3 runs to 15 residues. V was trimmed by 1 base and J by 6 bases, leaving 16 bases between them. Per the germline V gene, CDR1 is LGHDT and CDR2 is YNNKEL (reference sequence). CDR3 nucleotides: TGTGCCAGCAGCCAAGGATCAGGGGACCTCCGCGAGCAGTACTTC. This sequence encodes CASSQGSGDLREQYF.

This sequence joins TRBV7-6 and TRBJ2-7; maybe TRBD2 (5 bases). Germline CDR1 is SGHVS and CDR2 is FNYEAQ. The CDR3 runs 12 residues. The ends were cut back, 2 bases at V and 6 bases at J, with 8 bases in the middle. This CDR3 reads CASSLSGSEQYF. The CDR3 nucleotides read TGTGCCAGCAGCTTATCGGGGTCCGAGCAGTACTTC.

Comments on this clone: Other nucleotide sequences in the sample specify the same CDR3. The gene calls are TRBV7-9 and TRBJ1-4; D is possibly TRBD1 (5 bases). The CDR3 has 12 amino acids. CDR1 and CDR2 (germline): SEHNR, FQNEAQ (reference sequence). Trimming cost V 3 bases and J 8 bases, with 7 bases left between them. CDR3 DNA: TGTGCCAGCAGCTTGGGGGGAGAAAAACTGTTTTTT. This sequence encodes CASSLGGEKLFF.

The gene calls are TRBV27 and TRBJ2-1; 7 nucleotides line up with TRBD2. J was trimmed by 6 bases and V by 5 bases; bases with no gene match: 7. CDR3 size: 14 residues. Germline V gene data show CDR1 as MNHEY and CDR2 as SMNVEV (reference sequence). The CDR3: CASSNRDYFNEQFF. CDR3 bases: TGTGCCAGCAGTAACCGGGACTACTTCAATGAGCAGTTCTTC.

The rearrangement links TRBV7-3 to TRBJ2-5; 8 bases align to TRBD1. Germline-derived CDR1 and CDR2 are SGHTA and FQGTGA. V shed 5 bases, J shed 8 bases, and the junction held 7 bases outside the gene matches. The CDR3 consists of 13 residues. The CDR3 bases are TGTGCCAGCAGCCCGGGACAGGCCTCTACCCAGTACTTC. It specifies CASSPGQASTQYF.

The CDR3 DNA sequence: TGTGCCAGCAGTGAACCAGGCGTCGTGGACTACGAGCAGTACTTC. Translated, it gives CASSEPGVVDYEQYF. J is TRBJ2-7 and V is TRBV6-1; D unclear. The CDR3 is made up of 15 amino acids. The V end was cut by 2 bases, the J end by 3 bases, with 14 bases between. The germline V gene encodes CDR1 MNHNS and CDR2 SASEGT.

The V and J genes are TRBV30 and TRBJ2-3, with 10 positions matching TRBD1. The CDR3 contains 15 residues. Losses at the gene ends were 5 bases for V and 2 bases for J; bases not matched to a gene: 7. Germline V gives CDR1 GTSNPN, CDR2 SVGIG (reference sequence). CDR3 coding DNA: TGTGCCTGGGACCCGGGACAGGGGCACACAGATACGCAGTATTTT. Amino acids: CAWDPGQGHTDTQYF.

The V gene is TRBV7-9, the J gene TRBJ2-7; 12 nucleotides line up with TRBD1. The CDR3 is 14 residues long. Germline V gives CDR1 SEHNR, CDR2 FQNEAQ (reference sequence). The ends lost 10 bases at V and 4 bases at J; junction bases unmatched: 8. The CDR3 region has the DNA TGTGCCACCTCCGGGACAGGGGGCTCATACGAGCAGTACTTC. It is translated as CATSGTGGSYEQYF.

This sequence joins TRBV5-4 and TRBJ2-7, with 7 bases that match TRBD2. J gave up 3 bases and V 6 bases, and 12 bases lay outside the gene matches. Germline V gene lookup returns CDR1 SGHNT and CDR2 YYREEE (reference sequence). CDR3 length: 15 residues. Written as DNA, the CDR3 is TGTGCCAGCACCCAACGAGGCGGGAGTGACTACGAGCAGTACTTC. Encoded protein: CASTQRGGSDYEQYF. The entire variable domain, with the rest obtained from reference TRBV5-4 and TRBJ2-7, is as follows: ETGVTQSPTHLIKTRGQQVTLRCSSQSGHNTVSWYQQALGQGPQFIFQYYREEENGRGNFPPRFSGLQFPNYSSELNVNALELDDSALYLCASTQRGGSDYEQYFGPGTRLTVT.

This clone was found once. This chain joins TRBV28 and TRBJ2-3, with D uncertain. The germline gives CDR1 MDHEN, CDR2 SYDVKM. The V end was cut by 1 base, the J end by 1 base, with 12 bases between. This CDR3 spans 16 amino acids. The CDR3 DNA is TGTGCCAGCAGTTTATTAGGAATAGAGGGCACAGATACGCAGTATTTT. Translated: CASSLLGIEGTDTQYF.

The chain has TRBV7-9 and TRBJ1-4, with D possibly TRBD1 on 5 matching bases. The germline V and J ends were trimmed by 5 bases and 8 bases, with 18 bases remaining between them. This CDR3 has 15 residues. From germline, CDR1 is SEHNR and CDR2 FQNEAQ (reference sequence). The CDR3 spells CASSTGQGLGEKLFF. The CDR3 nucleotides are TGTGCCAGCAGCACCGGGCAGGGATTAGGGGAAAAACTGTTTTTT.

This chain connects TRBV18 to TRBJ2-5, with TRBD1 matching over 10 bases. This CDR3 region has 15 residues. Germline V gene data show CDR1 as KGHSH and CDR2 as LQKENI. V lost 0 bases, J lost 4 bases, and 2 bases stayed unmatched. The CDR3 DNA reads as TGTGCCAGCTCACCACCGGGACAGGGGTCAGAGACCCAGTACTTC. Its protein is CASSPPGQGSETQYF.

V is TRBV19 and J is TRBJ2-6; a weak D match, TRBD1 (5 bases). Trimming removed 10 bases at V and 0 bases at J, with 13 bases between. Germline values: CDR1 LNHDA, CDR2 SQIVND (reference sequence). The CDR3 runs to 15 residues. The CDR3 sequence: CATTDTRSGANVLTF. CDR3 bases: TGTGCCACAACGGACACCCGCTCTGGGGCCAACGTCCTGACTTTC.

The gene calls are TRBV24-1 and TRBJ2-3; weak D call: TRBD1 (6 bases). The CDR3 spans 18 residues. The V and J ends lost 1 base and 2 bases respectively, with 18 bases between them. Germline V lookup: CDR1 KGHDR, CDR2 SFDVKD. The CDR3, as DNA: TGTGCCACCAGTGATTTTCCAGGGGCCCATACGACCACAGATACGCAGTATTTT. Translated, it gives CATSDFPGAHTTTDTQYF.

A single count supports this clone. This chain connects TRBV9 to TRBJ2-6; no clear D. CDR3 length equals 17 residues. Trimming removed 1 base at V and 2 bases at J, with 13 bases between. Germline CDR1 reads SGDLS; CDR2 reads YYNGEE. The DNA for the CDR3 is TGTGCCAGCAGCGTAAGCCCCTCGGCGGCTGGGGCCAACGTCCTGACTTTC. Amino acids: CASSVSPSAAGANVLTF.

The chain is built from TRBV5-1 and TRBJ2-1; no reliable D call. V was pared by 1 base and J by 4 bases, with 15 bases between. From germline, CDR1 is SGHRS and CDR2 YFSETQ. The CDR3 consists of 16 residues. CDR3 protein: CASSLLPPSGYNEQFF. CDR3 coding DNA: TGCGCCAGCAGCTTGCTCCCCCCTAGTGGGTACAATGAGCAGTTCTTC.

This chain's CDR3 is CATLAGGRAGETQYF. The CDR3 DNA sequence: TGTGCCACCCTAGCCGGCGGGAGGGCCGGAGAGACCCAGTACTTC. This chain connects TRBV2 to TRBJ2-5, with TRBD2 identical over 9 bases. Germline CDR1 is SNHLY and CDR2 is FYNNEI. V trimming: 10 bases; J trimming: 4 bases; junction bases outside the gene matches: 13. This CDR3 spans 15 amino acids.

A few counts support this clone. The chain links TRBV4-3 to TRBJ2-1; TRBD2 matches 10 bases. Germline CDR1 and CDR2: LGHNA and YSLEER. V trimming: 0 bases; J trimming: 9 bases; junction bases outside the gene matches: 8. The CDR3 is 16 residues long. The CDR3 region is CASSQDPAGGGSEQFF. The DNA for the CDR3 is TGCGCCAGCAGCCAAGATCCAGCGGGAGGGGGGAGTGAGCAGTTCTTC.

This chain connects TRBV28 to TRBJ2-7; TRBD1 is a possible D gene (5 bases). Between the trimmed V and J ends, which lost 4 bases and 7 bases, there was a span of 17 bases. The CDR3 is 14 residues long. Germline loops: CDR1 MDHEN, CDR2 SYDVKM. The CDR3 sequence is CASSSGPFRDEQYF. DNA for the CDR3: TGTGCCAGCAGTTCAGGGCCCTTTCGTGATGAGCAGTACTTC. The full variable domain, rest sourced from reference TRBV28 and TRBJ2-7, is DVKVTQSSRYLVKRTGEKVFLECVQDMDHENMFWYRQDPGLGLRLIYFSYDVKMKEKGDIPEGYSVSREKKERFSLILESASTNQTSMYLCASSSGPFRDEQYFGPGTRLTVT.

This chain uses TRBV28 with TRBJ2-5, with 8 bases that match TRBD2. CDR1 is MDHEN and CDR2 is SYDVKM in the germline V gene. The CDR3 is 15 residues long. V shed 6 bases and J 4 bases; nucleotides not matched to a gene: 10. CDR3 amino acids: CASRTPTSGSETQYF. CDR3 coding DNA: TGTGCCAGCAGAACCCCCACTAGCGGATCAGAGACCCAGTACTTC. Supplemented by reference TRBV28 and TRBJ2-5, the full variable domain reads DVKVTQSSRYLVKRTGEKVFLECVQDMDHENMFWYRQDPGLGLRLIYFSYDVKMKEKGDIPEGYSVSREKKERFSLILESASTNQTSMYLCASRTPTSGSETQYFGPGTRLLVL.

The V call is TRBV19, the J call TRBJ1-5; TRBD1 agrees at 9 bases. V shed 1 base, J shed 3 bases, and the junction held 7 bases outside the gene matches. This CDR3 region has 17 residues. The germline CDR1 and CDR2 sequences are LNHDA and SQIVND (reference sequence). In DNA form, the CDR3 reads TGTGCCAGTAGTATAGCAAGGGGGACAGGGCACAATCAGCCCCAGCATTTT. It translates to CASSIARGTGHNQPQHF.

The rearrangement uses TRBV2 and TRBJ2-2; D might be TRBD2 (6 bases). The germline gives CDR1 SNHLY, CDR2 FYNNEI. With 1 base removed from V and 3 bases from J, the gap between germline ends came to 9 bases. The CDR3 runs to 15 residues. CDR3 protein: CASSEGTKHTGELFF. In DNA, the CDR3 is TGTGCCAGCAGTGAAGGGACTAAACACACCGGGGAGCTGTTTTTT.

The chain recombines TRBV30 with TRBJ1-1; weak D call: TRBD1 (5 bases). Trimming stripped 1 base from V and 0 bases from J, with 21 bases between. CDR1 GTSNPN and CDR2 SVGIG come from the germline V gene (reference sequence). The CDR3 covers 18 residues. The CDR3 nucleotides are TGTGCCTGGAGTGACACAGGTTTTTTTGCCCCCATGAACACTGAAGCTTTCTTT. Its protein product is CAWSDTGFFAPMNTEAFF.